A selection of T cell receptor beta chains follows, all from one sample in a study of regulatory T cells in long-lasting Graves disease. TCRdb redid the calling of the multiplex PCR reads with MiXCR, one entry per CDR3 protein. The data hold 450,000 or so distinct CDR3 sequences, with under 25% observed a single time. Sequencing was performed on peripheral blood mononuclear cells (PBMCs), taken when the disease was refractory, from a patient treated with antithyroid drugs. The receptor set was obtained from a female donor with Graves disease. CDR3s include the opening cysteine and the closing phenylalanine or tryptophan.

j_call v_call cdr3_aa
TRBJ2-7 TRBV27 CASSWSAGPGYEQYF
TRBJ1-5 TRBV18 CASSPPGGGGGNQPQHF
TRBJ1-5 TRBV7-9 CASSGEQGNQPQHF
TRBJ2-7 TRBV27 CASSLFESSYEQYF
TRBJ2-3 TRBV24-1 CATSERRDTQYF
TRBJ2-3 TRBV5-4 CASSPEIGDTQYF
TRBJ2-7 TRBV7-2 CASSLAGRDAYF
TRBJ2-7 TRBV11-2 CASSLEGPPSYEQYF
TRBJ1-2 TRBV2 CARRTAGSYGYTF
TRBJ2-1 TRBV27 CASSRGVGQFF
TRBJ1-5 TRBV12-5 CASAQTDRGRAQPQHF
TRBJ2-7 TRBV7-9 CASSFPLANEQYF
TRBJ2-7 TRBV9 CASSPGTGSVRADF
TRBJ1-5 TRBV9 CASSGGTGVNQPQHF
TRBJ2-7 TRBV5-1 CASSWTPLGLAGAYEQYF
TRBJ2-1 TRBV7-2 CASSLAGTAYNEQFF
TRBJ2-7 TRBV20-1 CSASQEPYEQYF